These 14 T cell receptor beta chains came from one sample sequenced in a study of CD8 T cells in ankylosing spondylitis (dated by TCRdb to between 2016 and 2019). Overall study results and their limits: Blood from ankylosing spondylitis patients appeared to be characterized by a TCR beta motif composed of several highly homologous amino acid variants.

The antigens for these receptors are not known. The library relied on 5' RACE. For sequencing, an Illumina HiSeq 2500 was employed. TCRdb reprocessing: public reads trimmed at Q25 with fastp, clones called with MiXCR, in-frame beta chains kept. For every CDR3 protein sequence, its rows merge into one entry that carries the most common genes and DNA. The sample has almost 400,000 distinct CDR3 sequences on record, about a fifth of them singletons. About a sixth of the sample is held by the ten biggest clonotypes. Sequenced material: blood, either unsorted or a sorted T cell fraction (not recorded which). These receptors came from a male donor with ankylosing spondylitis.

This clonotype was seen many times. The CDR3 loop reads CASSYRDGNNEQFF. Written as DNA, the CDR3 is TGTGCCAGCAGTTACCGGGACGGCAACAATGAGCAGTTCTTC. J is TRBJ2-1 and V is TRBV11-3; either TRBD1 or TRBD2 may supply D (5 bases each). Trimming left V 6 bases short and J 5 bases short, with 14 bases between. The germline V gene has CDR1 SGHNT and CDR2 YENEEA. The CDR3 sequence is 14 residues long.

The table lists this clonotype with a count of one. V is TRBV20-1 and J is TRBJ2-1, with a tentative D call TRBD1 (6 bases). The germline CDR1 and CDR2 sequences are DFQATT and SNEGSKA (reference sequence). Trimming took off 3 bases at V and 5 bases at J, with 23 bases between the two ends. CDR3 length: 17 residues. CDR3 DNA sequence: TGCAGTGCTAGGATTCTCCGACCTGGGGGCTACAACAATGAGCAGTTCTTC. Protein product: CSARILRPGGYNNEQFF.

This rearrangement joins TRBV27 to TRBJ1-5, with a weak D call TRBD1 (5 bases). Germline V gene sequence: CDR1 MNHEY, CDR2 SMNVEV (reference sequence). The CDR3 spans 15 residues. V shed 5 bases and J shed 6 bases, with 17 bases lying between them. Written as DNA, the CDR3 is TGTGCCAGCAGTCCCCAGGTAGGGGTTGGTCAGCCCCAGCATTTT. It is translated as CASSPQVGVGQPQHF.

This clonotype appeared many times. The genes are TRBV27 and TRBJ2-7; the match to TRBD2 covers 8 bases. Unmatched junction bases numbered 3, after V lost 3 bases and J lost 2 bases. The CDR3 totals 14 residues. Germline-derived CDR1 and CDR2 are MNHEY and SMNVEV (reference sequence). The chain's CDR3 is CASSFSGGPYEQYF. DNA for the CDR3: TGTGCCAGCAGTTTCTCGGGAGGGCCCTACGAGCAGTACTTC.

This clonotype was seen a few times. V is TRBV7-2 and J is TRBJ2-7, with D perhaps matching TRBD2 (6 bases). This CDR3 comprises 15 residues. The germline V gene has CDR1 SGHTA and CDR2 FQGNSA. Trimming took off 1 base at V and 0 bases at J, with 10 bases between the two ends. This CDR3 is CASSLVIGGSYEQYF. CDR3 sequence (DNA): TGTGCCAGCAGCTTAGTCATCGGGGGCTCCTACGAGCAGTACTTC.

The chain is built from TRBV25-1 and TRBJ1-5, with no clear D. The V end was cut by 3 bases, the J end by 6 bases, with 6 bases between. Germline loops: CDR1 MGHDK, CDR2 SYGVNS. CDR3 length equals 12 residues. The CDR3 nucleotides read TGTGCCAGCAGTGACGGGGTTCAGCCCCAGCATTTT. Its translation: CASSDGVQPQHF.

The chain links TRBV28 to TRBJ1-6, with D maybe TRBD1 (5 bases). Germline values: CDR1 MDHEN, CDR2 SYDVKM. The CDR3 extends over 13 amino acids. Trimming took 10 bases from V and 8 from J, leaving 15 bases between them. CDR3 DNA: TGTGCCACTAGCAGGGAAGCATATTCACCCCTCCACTTT. Amino acids: CATSREAYSPLHF.

A few counts support this clonotype. The chain employs TRBV29-1 and TRBJ1-1; D not certain. Germline lookup yields CDR1 SQVTM and CDR2 ANQGSEA. Trimming took off 5 bases at V and 1 base at J, with 5 bases between the two ends. The CDR3 is 11 amino acids. CDR3 loop: CSVLGNTEAFF. CDR3 DNA sequence: TGCAGCGTTTTGGGGAACACTGAAGCTTTCTTT.

This clonotype occurred many times. J is TRBJ2-3 and V is TRBV12-3 or TRBV12-4; maybe TRBD2 (5 bases). The CDR3 contains 13 residues. Trimming stripped 6 bases from V and 3 bases from J, with 10 bases between. CDR3 sequence: CASSLTGTDTQYF. The CDR3 region has the DNA TGTGCCAGCAGCTTAACGGGGACAGATACGCAGTATTTT.

This clonotype was detected only a few times. The chain uses TRBV27 and TRBJ2-1, with 8 bases aligning to TRBD1. The germline V gene has CDR1 MNHEY and CDR2 SMNVEV (reference sequence). J was trimmed by 6 bases and V by 8 bases; bases with no gene match: 6. The CDR3 totals 13 residues. This CDR3 reads CASRTGRPNEQFF. In DNA, the CDR3 is TGTGCCAGCCGGACAGGGAGGCCCAATGAGCAGTTCTTC.

There are many counts of this clonotype. The V call is TRBV29-1, the J call TRBJ1-1; a possible D gene is TRBD1 (5 bases). The CDR3 is 16 residues long. V was trimmed by 1 base and J by 3 bases, leaving 18 bases between them. Germline lookup yields CDR1 SQVTM and CDR2 ANQGSEA. The CDR3 loop reads CSVEAPGLTRDTEAFF. The CDR3 region has the DNA TGCAGCGTTGAAGCACCGGGACTCACCCGTGACACTGAAGCTTTCTTT.

V gene TRBV20-1 combines with J gene TRBJ2-5; D might be TRBD1 or TRBD2, each matching 6 bases. The CDR3 length is 12 residues. V shed 3 bases and J shed 5 bases, with 10 bases lying between them. The germline V gene has CDR1 DFQATT and CDR2 SNEGSKA (reference sequence). CDR3: CSASWRGETQYF. CDR3 nucleotides: TGCAGTGCTAGTTGGAGGGGGGAGACCCAGTACTTC.

The chain carries TRBV12-3 or TRBV12-4 and TRBJ2-1, with a weak D call TRBD1 (5 bases). CDR3 length: 12 amino acids. V was shortened by 5 bases and J by 9 bases, with 11 bases between the two germline ends. CDR3 amino acids: CASSRTMLEQFF. The CDR3 DNA reads TGTGCCAGCAGTCGGACAATGCTTGAGCAGTTCTTC.

This clonotype has ten or more counts. The J gene is TRBJ2-1, the V gene TRBV20-1, with D tentatively TRBD2 (5 bases). Germline CDR1 reads DFQATT; CDR2 reads SNEGSKA (reference sequence). This CDR3 spans 15 amino acids. Trimming shortened V by 0 bases and J by 6 bases, and 15 bases separated the two germline ends. The CDR3 nucleotides are TGCAGTGCTAGAGAGATTTTTACGGGAATCAATGAGCAGTTCTTC. Encoded protein: CSAREIFTGINEQFF.